Presented here are 4 T cell receptor beta chains from one specimen sequenced in a study of read filtering for tumor transcriptome and immune sequencing (dated by TCRdb to about 2020). Data came from an Illumina HiSeq 4000. Starting from roughly 0.4 ug RNA, TCR libraries were constructed with the Immunoverse kit using molecular barcoded adaptors that cover the alpha/delta and beta/gamma chains. TCRdb trimmed the raw reads at Q25, called clones with MiXCR and kept productive beta chains. Each entry is one CDR3 protein sequence, shown with its most common DNA and genes. The sample profile shows 35,000 to 50,000 distinct CDR3 sequences; less than 20% of them were found once. The ten most abundant clones make up less than 45% of the sample. The material sequenced was a population of CD138-negative cells sorted from bone marrow. The cell subset or site label of this sample denotes: bone marrow mononuclear cells depleted of CD138+ plasma/myeloma cells by negative magnetic selection. Receptors were obtained from a donor aged 40 or older with multiple myeloma.

This clonotype occurred many times. The chain recombines TRBV6-2 or TRBV6-3 with TRBJ2-1; tentative D call: TRBD2 (5 bases). Germline-derived CDR1 and CDR2 are MNHEY and SVGEGT. V dropped 1 base and J dropped 5 bases, with 12 bases sitting between them. The CDR3 runs 15 residues. CDR3 nucleotides: TGTGCCAGCAGTTACTGGCTAGCACCGAACAATGAGCAGTTCTTC. This translates into CASSYWLAPNNEQFF.

Turning to this clonotype: A much larger clone is a single base away; this may be a read error. The rearrangement links TRBV29-1 to TRBJ2-1; 10 bases are shared with TRBD2. Germline loops: CDR1 SQVTM, CDR2 ANQGSEA. J gave up 8 bases and V 1 base, and 14 bases lay outside the gene matches. This CDR3 is 17 amino acids long. CDR3 loop: CSVEGPGQRGGWYEQFF. The CDR3 bases are TGCAGCGTTGAAGGCCCTGGGCAGCGGGGGGGCTGGTATGAGCAGTTCTTC.

About this clonotype: A single base is all that separates this from a far larger clone, so a read error is likely. The chain couples TRBV5-8 to TRBJ1-1, with D tentatively TRBD1 (5 bases). This CDR3 spans 16 amino acids. Germline loops: CDR1 SGHTS, CDR2 YDEGEE. The V end was cut by 1 base, the J end by 4 bases, with 17 bases between. CDR3 nucleotides: TGTGCCAGCAGCTTGCCCAGGGACGCCCCCACCACTGAAGCTTTCTTT. This gives the protein CASSLPRDAPTTEAFF.

This clonotype was recorded many times. This chain joins TRBV20-1 and TRBJ2-1; D is unresolved. The CDR3 is 15 amino acids. V was trimmed by 3 bases and J by 0 bases, leaving 12 bases between them. Germline CDR1 DFQATT, CDR2 SNEGSKA (reference sequence). In DNA, the CDR3 is TGCAGTGCTAGGGGCCTTGCCGACTCCTACAATGAGCAGTTCTTC. It specifies CSARGLADSYNEQFF.